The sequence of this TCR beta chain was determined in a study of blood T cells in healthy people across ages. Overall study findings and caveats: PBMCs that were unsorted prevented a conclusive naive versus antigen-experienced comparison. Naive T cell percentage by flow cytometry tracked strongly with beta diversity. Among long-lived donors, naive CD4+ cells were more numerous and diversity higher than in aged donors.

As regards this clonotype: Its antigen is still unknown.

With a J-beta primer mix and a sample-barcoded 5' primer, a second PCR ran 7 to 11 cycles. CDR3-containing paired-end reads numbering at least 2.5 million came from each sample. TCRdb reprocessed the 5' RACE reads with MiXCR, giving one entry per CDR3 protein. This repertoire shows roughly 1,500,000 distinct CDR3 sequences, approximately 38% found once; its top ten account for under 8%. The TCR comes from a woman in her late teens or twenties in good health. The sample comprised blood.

Here the CDR3 DNA reads TGTGCCAGCAGGATTCTTCAGGGGACCTACGAGCAGTACTTC. Translating it yields CASRILQGTYEQYF. The chain joins TRBV6-5 to TRBJ2-4; perhaps TRBD1 as D (6 bases). The tail of the sequence fits TRBJ2-7 better, so the J call may be wrong. The germline V gene encodes CDR1 MNHEY and CDR2 SVGAGI. The CDR3 has 14 residues.